A selection of T cell receptor beta chains follows, all from one sample in a study of technical replicates of blood from several donors. The protocol was immunoSEQ multiplex PCR, while the TCRdb copy is restricted to in-frame clones and leaves out a portion. The data contain tens of thousands of clones, around 92% of them seen just once; the ten biggest clones take up around 0.38%. Sequenced input: T cells isolated from PBMCs. The receptors were sampled from a human donor in good health. Each CDR3 is given with its conserved first and last residue. A D gene is named only where the DNA matches it firmly. Rows give clone size only sometimes, using once, few, many, or a class for an expanded clone.

V	J	D	size	CDR3	DNA
TRBV11-2	TRBJ1-2	.	.	CASSLQGRGYTF	TGTGCCAGCAGCCTCCAGGGAAGGGGCTACACCTTC
TRBV15	TRBJ2-2	TRBD2	.	CATWGGGPPGELFF	TGTGCCACCTGGGGGGGAGGCCCCCCCGGGGAGCTGTTTTTT
TRBV7-6	TRBJ1-1	.	.	CASSLVVEEEAFF	TGTGCCAGCAGCTTAGTTGTGGAGGAAGAAGCTTTCTTT
TRBV27	TRBJ2-7	TRBD1	.	CASSLSKQGPYEQYF	TGTGCCAGCAGTTTATCGAAACAGGGGCCCTACGAGCAGTACTTC
TRBV6-5	TRBJ1-3	.	.	CASSYESLGNTIYF	TGTGCCAGCAGTTACGAGAGCCTGGGAAACACCATATATTTT
TRBV28	TRBJ2-1	TRBD2	.	CASSYPGTSYNEQFF	TGTGCCAGCAGTTACCCCGGGACTAGCTACAATGAGCAGTTCTTC
TRBV11-2	TRBJ2-3	.	.	CASSLATFWGDTDTQYF	TGTGCCAGCAGCTTAGCTACCTTTTGGGGGGACACAGATACGCAGTATTTT
TRBV7-6	TRBJ2-2	.	.	CASSLVGGQPNTGELFF	TGTGCCAGCAGCTTAGTAGGAGGACAGCCGAACACCGGGGAGCTGTTTTTT
TRBV9	TRBJ2-7	TRBD2	.	CASSVGPLGGEAYEQYF	TGTGCCAGCAGCGTAGGTCCCTTGGGGGGGGAGGCTTACGAGCAGTACTTC
TRBV15	TRBJ2-7	.	.	CATSNAGRDRAYEQYF	TGTGCCACCAGCAATGCAGGTCGAGACAGAGCCTACGAGCAGTACTTC
TRBV27	TRBJ2-7	TRBD2	.	CASSERLAGNEQYF	TGTGCCAGCAGCGAGAGACTAGCGGGTAACGAGCAGTACTTC
TRBV2	TRBJ2-3	.	.	CASVNREKSTDTQYF	TGTGCCAGCGTAAACAGGGAGAAGAGCACAGATACGCAGTATTTT
TRBV2	TRBJ1-2	.	.	CASSERELNYGYTF	TGTGCCAGCAGTGAACGGGAGCTTAACTATGGCTACACCTTC
TRBV4-1	TRBJ2-4	TRBD2	.	CASSQGLAGGPYNIQYF	TGCGCCAGCAGCCAAGGACTAGCGGGAGGGCCCTATAACATTCAGTACTTC
TRBV5-4	TRBJ1-2	TRBD1	.	CASSTAGTGAFDTF	TGTGCCAGCAGCACGGCCGGGACAGGGGCCTTTGACACCTTC
TRBV27	TRBJ1-2	TRBD1	once	CASSSERQGVYGYTF	TGTGCCAGCAGTTCCGAGAGACAGGGCGTCTATGGCTACACCTTC
TRBV7-8	TRBJ2-3	TRBD2	.	CASNAGRSGSHFDTQYF	TGTGCCAGCAACGCCGGGCGTAGCGGGAGTCATTTTGATACGCAGTATTTT
TRBV7-9	TRBJ2-1	.	once	CASSLDRELDNEQFF	TGTGCCAGCAGCTTAGATCGCGAATTGGACAATGAGCAGTTCTTC
TRBV7-9	TRBJ2-7	TRBD2	.	CASKGGSIDEQYF	TGTGCCAGCAAGGGCGGGAGCATCGACGAGCAGTACTTC
TRBV7-8	TRBJ2-7	.	.	CASSHRELYEQYF	TGTGCCAGCAGCCACAGGGAACTCTACGAGCAGTACTTC
TRBV5-4	TRBJ1-5	.	.	CASSFDGGGNQPQHF	TGTGCCAGCAGTTTCGACGGAGGGGGCAATCAGCCCCAGCATTTT
TRBV7-9	TRBJ2-3	TRBD1	.	CASSIGTGVSTDTQYF	TGTGCCAGCAGCATTGGGACAGGTGTTAGCACAGATACGCAGTATTTT
TRBV9	TRBJ2-1	TRBD1	.	CASSPRQGAPNEQFF	TGTGCCAGCAGCCCTAGACAGGGGGCGCCTAATGAGCAGTTCTTC